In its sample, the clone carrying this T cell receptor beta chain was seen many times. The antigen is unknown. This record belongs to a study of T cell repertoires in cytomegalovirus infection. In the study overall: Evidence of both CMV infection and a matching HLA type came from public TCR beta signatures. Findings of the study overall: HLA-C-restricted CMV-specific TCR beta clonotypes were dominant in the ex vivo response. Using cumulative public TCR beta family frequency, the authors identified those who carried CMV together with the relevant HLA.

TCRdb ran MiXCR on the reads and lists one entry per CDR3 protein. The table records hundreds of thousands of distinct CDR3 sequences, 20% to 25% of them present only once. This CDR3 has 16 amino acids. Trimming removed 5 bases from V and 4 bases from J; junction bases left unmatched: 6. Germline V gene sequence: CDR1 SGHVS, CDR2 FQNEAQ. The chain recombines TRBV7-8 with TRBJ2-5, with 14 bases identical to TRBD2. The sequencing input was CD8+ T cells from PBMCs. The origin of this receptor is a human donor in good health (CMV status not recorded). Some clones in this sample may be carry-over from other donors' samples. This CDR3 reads CASSPGLAGVVETQYF. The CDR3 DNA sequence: TGTGCCAGCAGCCCGGGACTAGCGGGGGTTGTAGAGACCCAGTACTTC.